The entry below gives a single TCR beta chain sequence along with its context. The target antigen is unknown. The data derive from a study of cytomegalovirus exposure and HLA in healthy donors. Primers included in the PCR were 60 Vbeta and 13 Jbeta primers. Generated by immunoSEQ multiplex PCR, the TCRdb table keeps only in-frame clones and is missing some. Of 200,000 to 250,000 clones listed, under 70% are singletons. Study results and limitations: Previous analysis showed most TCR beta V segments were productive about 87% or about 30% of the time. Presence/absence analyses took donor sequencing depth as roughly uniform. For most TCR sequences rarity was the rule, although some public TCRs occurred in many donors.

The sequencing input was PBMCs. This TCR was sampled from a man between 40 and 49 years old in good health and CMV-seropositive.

The CDR3 reads CASSYGTVNEKLFF. CDR3 bases: TGCGCCAGCAGCTACGGGACAGTAAATGAAAAACTGTTTTTT. V gene TRBV5-1 combines with J gene TRBJ1-4; 7 nucleotides agree with TRBD1. Germline CDR1 SGHRS, CDR2 YFSETQ. Losses at the gene ends were 3 bases for V and 5 bases for J; bases not matched to a gene: 4. The CDR3 consists of 14 residues.